The T cell receptor (beta chain) described here comes from a study of CD8+CD57+ T cells in acquired aplastic anemia (dated by TCRdb to the late 2010s). Describing the broader study: On average, sorted CD4+ and CD8+ cells yielded roughly 3.4 ug of extracted DNA, with a range of roughly 0.17 to 30 ug. A CD8+CD57+ expansion meant a frequency higher than the mean frequency seen in healthy subjects. The research as a whole found: CD8+ Simpson's diversity did not differ significantly between patients and healthy controls (P=0.060). Although 25 to 30 CD8+ CDR3 sequences were shared by patients and controls, these sequences appeared highly expressed in patients and within the immunodominant clones of patients.

TCR beta VDJ combination and CDR3 sequence profiling used genomic DNA as the template. TCR repertoire sequencing was run on an Illumina HiSeq 2000. As for how the authors treated the data: Repertoire assessment relied on Simpson's diversity index, CDR3 size and DJ length profiles, and TRBV/TRBJ rearrangement plots. The immunodominant clone was defined as the most abundant DNA sequence in deep sequencing data. CDR3 amino acid sequences were screened for sharing across subjects and compared with published repertoires and the VDJdb database. The public reads were run again by TCRdb, first through fastp at Q25 and then through MiXCR, and only productive beta chains were kept. A single entry per CDR3 protein holds the most common genes and DNA from its merged rows. It is TCRdb's table, rather than the study itself, that gives the V and J calls and clone size. Here the sample has some 170,000 distinct CDR3 sequences; more than 45% occur a single time. Clones ranked in the top ten supply under 1.2% of the sample.

This clonotype was observed at least ten times. Its antigen remains undetermined. No quality values exist for individual bases; no much larger clone is one base distant. The CDR3 contains 19 residues, cysteine and phenylalanine counted. Just CDR3 DNA is preserved here, 57 bases in frame from base 1. As encoded in the germline V gene (reference sequence), CDR1 is LNHNV while CDR2 is YYDKDF. For this chain, trimming is 3 bases at the V end and 3 bases at the J end, and the number of junction bases without a gene match is 11. Flow cytometry had shown CD8+CD57+ cell expansion in the patients selected for sequencing. Every patient had a diagnosis of severe acquired aplastic anemia based on International Study of Aplastic Anemia and Agranulocytosis and Camitta criteria. No therapy had been received by the patients at the time of blood sampling. In this study, sorted CD4+ and CD8+ T cells from the blood of healthy subjects and of severe aplastic anemia patients had their TCR repertoires deep-sequenced. Patients were enrolled under clinicaltrials.gov protocols 00001620, 01623167, 00001397, 00071045, 00081523 and 00961064 in the USA. Ficoll-Paque density gradient centrifugation was used to isolate peripheral blood mononuclear cells. Before DNA was extracted, CD4+ and CD8+ T cells were sorted using either FACS or magnetic beads.

The source is a human donor with aplastic anemia. The sequence links TRBV15 to TRBJ2-2; TRBD1 aligns with 12 central bases. Sequencing input: sorted CD4+, CD8+, or CD8+CD57+ T cells (not recorded which) from PBMCs. In nucleotides, the sequence is TGTGCCACCAGCAGCCCCCGGGACAGGGGGCTAACGTACACCGGGGAGCTGTTTTTT. It encodes CATSSPRDRGLTYTGELFF.